The T cell receptor (beta chain) under discussion was sequenced for a study of blood T cell repertoires in COVID-19. As for the study in general: Acute and convalescent COVID-19 samples came from the United States, Italy and Spain. Sample material is recorded as cDNA or gDNA derived from T cells, B-cell-depleted T cells, or PBMCs.

As originally analysed: Estimates of nucleated cell counts were drawn from the amplification of reference gene primers. Data came from immunoSEQ multiplex PCR; TCRdb stores just in-frame clones and leaves some out. That table furnishes V, J and clone size, whereas the DNA furnished D and trimming. The sample consists of approximately 150,000 clones, around 86% of them appearing once. CDR3 length: 12 residues. Germline V gives CDR1 MNHEY, CDR2 SVGAGI. Trimming took off 5 bases at V and 1 base at J, with 5 bases between the two ends. Sequencing was done on a sample of peripheral blood. This receptor was identified in a man between 65 and 85 years old who had recovered from COVID-19. V and J are TRBV6-5 and TRBJ2-5; D unresolved. In DNA form, the CDR3 reads TGTGCCAGCAGTATACTCCAAGAGACCCAGTACTTC. Amino acid sequence: CASSILQETQYF.